Following are 30 T cell receptor beta chains from one sample sequenced in a study of T cells in localized non-small cell lung cancer. Clones were sequenced by immunoSEQ multiplex PCR, and TCRdb holds only the in-frame ones, with some missing. Among 55,000 or so clones listed, roughly 80% were seen once. Specimen: PBMCs, collected before any cancer treatment. The receptor source for this set is a woman aged 35 to 70 with stage II lung adenocarcinoma.

V is TRBV19 and J is TRBJ2-7, with 13 nucleotides matching TRBD2. J gave up 5 bases and V 5 bases, and 6 bases lay outside the gene matches. This CDR3 is 15 amino acids long. In germline, CDR1 is LNHDA, CDR2 SQIVND (reference sequence). CDR3 bases: TGTGCCAGTAGTGTTGGACTAGCGGGGGTAGACGAGCAGTACTTC. It yields the protein CASSVGLAGVDEQYF.

The rearrangement links TRBV5-1 to TRBJ1-3; D is ambiguous. Germline-derived CDR1 and CDR2 are SGHRS and YFSETQ. Trimming shortened V by 0 bases and J by 4 bases, and 8 bases separated the two germline ends. This CDR3 is 14 amino acids long. The CDR3 region has the DNA TGCGCCAGCAGCTTGGACAGTGGAGGAAACACCATATATTTT. Protein sequence: CASSLDSGGNTIYF. The variable domain in full, completed from reference TRBV5-1 and TRBJ1-3, reads KAGVTQTPRYLIKTRGQQVTLSCSPISGHRSVSWYQQTPGQGLQFLFEYFSETQRNKGNFPGRFSGRQFSNSRSEMNVSTLELGDSALYLCASSLDSGGNTIYFGEGSWLTVV.

This chain uses TRBV6-6 with TRBJ1-1; no clear D gene. The germline CDR1 and CDR2 sequences are MNHNY and SVGAGI (reference sequence). V lost 8 bases and J 5 bases, leaving 12 bases between the germline ends. This CDR3 comprises 12 residues. The CDR3 spells CASRTSRTEAFF. The DNA of the CDR3 is TGTGCCAGCCGCACCTCGAGGACTGAAGCTTTCTTT.

V and J are TRBV18 and TRBJ1-1; TRBD1 matches at 10 bases. This CDR3 spans 15 amino acids. Germline CDR1 KGHSH, CDR2 LQKENI. Unmatched junction bases numbered 6, after V lost 6 bases and J lost 2 bases. CDR3 sequence: CASSAGQGINTEAFF. The CDR3 DNA reads TGTGCCAGCTCGGCGGGACAGGGGATAAACACTGAAGCTTTCTTT.

V gene TRBV6-1 combines with J gene TRBJ1-2; 7 nucleotides align to TRBD1. The CDR3 is 12 residues long. The V and J ends lost 10 bases and 4 bases, in that order; junction bases with no gene match: 6. Germline CDR1 is MNHNS and CDR2 is SASEGT. The CDR3 sequence is CATATGSYGYTF. CDR3 coding DNA: TGTGCCACAGCGACAGGGAGCTATGGCTACACCTTC.

CDR3 DNA sequence: TGTGCCAGCAGCCTTGACAGGGGGCGAAACTATGGCTACACCTTC. This translates into CASSLDRGRNYGYTF. V and J are TRBV7-8 and TRBJ1-2; 10 nucleotides agree with TRBD1. Germline values: CDR1 SGHVS, CDR2 FQNEAQ. The V segment lost 5 bases and the J segment 2 bases; nucleotides outside the gene matches: 5. The CDR3 runs 15 residues.

This clone came up once. The V call is TRBV10-1, the J call TRBJ2-5; 10 bases agree with TRBD2. From germline, CDR1 is WNHNN and CDR2 SYGVQD (reference sequence). J lost 3 bases, V lost 2 bases, and 3 bases had no gene match. The CDR3 is 15 residues long. The CDR3 is CASSEIAGGEETQYF. CDR3 sequence (DNA): TGCGCCAGCAGTGAGATAGCGGGGGGCGAAGAGACCCAGTACTTC.

This clone was seen only once. This sequence joins TRBV28 and TRBJ1-4, with 10 bases fitting TRBD1. Looked up from germline, CDR1 is MDHEN and CDR2 is SYDVKM. Trimming at V came to 6 bases and at J to 7 bases, leaving 8 bases not matched to a gene. This CDR3 has 15 amino acids. Here the CDR3 reads CASSPPGQGREKLFF. In DNA, the CDR3 is TGTGCCAGCAGCCCCCCGGGACAGGGGCGTGAAAAACTGTTTTTT. The whole variable domain, filled in from reference TRBV28 and TRBJ1-4, reads DVKVTQSSRYLVKRTGEKVFLECVQDMDHENMFWYRQDPGLGLRLIYFSYDVKMKEKGDIPEGYSVSREKKERFSLILESASTNQTSMYLCASSPPGQGREKLFFGSGTQLSVL.

This clone was seen only a few times. V is TRBV19 and J is TRBJ1-5; D is ambiguous. The CDR3 is 13 residues long. Germline-derived CDR1 and CDR2 are LNHDA and SQIVND (reference sequence). With 5 bases removed from V and 7 bases from J, the gap between germline ends came to 12 bases. CDR3 loop: CASSPFGAQPQHF. Here the CDR3 DNA reads TGTGCCAGTAGTCCCTTCGGTGCCCAGCCCCAGCATTTT.

V is TRBV28 and J is TRBJ2-1; D ambiguous. Trimming shortened V by 3 bases and J by 10 bases, and 10 bases separated the two germline ends. The CDR3 loop spans 12 amino acids. Germline lookup yields CDR1 MDHEN and CDR2 SYDVKM. Written as DNA, the CDR3 is TGTGCCAGCAGTTTGAGTCCCAACGAGCAGTTCTTC. This encodes CASSLSPNEQFF.

The gene calls are TRBV30 and TRBJ1-2, with TRBD1 as a possible D gene (6 bases). CDR3 length: 13 residues. Deletions cut 4 bases from V and 4 bases from J, with 13 bases between. Germline V gene data show CDR1 as GTSNPN and CDR2 as SVGIG (reference sequence). DNA for the CDR3: TGTGCCTGGACCTTGGGGGGCGGCTATGGCTACACCTTC. It yields the protein CAWTLGGGYGYTF.

The chain has TRBV30 and TRBJ2-1; 8 bases are a match to TRBD1. There are 12 residues in the CDR3. V dropped 0 bases and J dropped 9; count of bases not matched to a gene: 1. CDR1 and CDR2 (germline): GTSNPN, SVGIG (reference sequence). CDR3 nucleotides: TGTGCCTGGAGTGTAGGACAGGGTGAGCAGTTCTTC. Translating gives CAWSVGQGEQFF.

This clone has just a few counts. Distinct nucleotide sequences in the sample also encode this CDR3. The genes are TRBV2 and TRBJ1-1; D not certain. Deletions cut 6 bases from V and 2 bases from J, with 10 bases between. CDR1 is SNHLY and CDR2 is FYNNEI in the germline V gene. CDR3 length: 13 residues. The CDR3 region is CASSVGLNTEAFF. The CDR3 bases are TGTGCCAGCAGCGTGGGCCTTAACACTGAAGCTTTCTTT. Full variable domain (rest looked up from reference TRBV2 and TRBJ1-1): EPEVTQTPSHQVTQMGQEVILRCVPISNHLYFYWYRQILGQKVEFLVSFYNNEISEKSEIFDDQFSVERPDGSNFTLKIRSTKLEDSAMYFCASSVGLNTEAFFGQGTRLTVV.

The V call is TRBV7-2, the J call TRBJ2-2, with 9 bases matching TRBD1. CDR3 length equals 15 residues. J was trimmed by 4 bases and V by 5 bases; bases with no gene match: 5. CDR1 and CDR2 (germline): SGHTA, FQGNSA. The CDR3 bases are TGTGCCAGCAGCCTACAGGGGGCGGGCACCGGGGAGCTGTTTTTT. Its translation is CASSLQGAGTGELFF.

The V gene is TRBV6-1, the J gene TRBJ1-1, with 7 bases lining up with TRBD1. CDR1 and CDR2 from the germline V gene are MNHNS and SASEGT. This CDR3 is built from 15 residues. V was clipped by 2 bases and J by 4 bases; unmatched bases: 7. CDR3 protein: CASSEPTGMITEAFF. The CDR3 nucleotides are TGTGCCAGCAGTGAACCGACAGGGATGATCACTGAAGCTTTCTTT.

About this clone itself: A junction boundary mismatches the germline segment, possibly from a read error. The chain combines TRBV27 with TRBJ1-1; 7 bases agree with TRBD1. The CDR3 runs 15 residues. Germline CDR1 reads MNHEY; CDR2 reads SMNVEV (reference sequence). The CDR3 DNA reads TGTGCCAGCAGCTTATCCGGGACAGCGAACACTGAAGCTTTCTTT. Translating it yields CASSLSGTANTEAFF.

The rearrangement links TRBV7-3 to TRBJ1-1, with a weak D call TRBD1 (6 bases). The CDR3 is 14 amino acids. Germline V CDR1 and CDR2: SGHTA, FQGTGA. Trimming removed 5 bases at V and 1 base at J, with 11 bases between. The CDR3 DNA is TGTGCCAGCAGCCGCAGGGGCCCGAACACTGAAGCTTTCTTT. Protein product: CASSRRGPNTEAFF.

The chain combines TRBV6-5 with TRBJ2-7, with 9 bases that match TRBD1. The germline gives CDR1 MNHEY, CDR2 SVGAGI. With 6 bases clipped from V and 1 base from J, the junction kept 4 bases outside the gene matches. The CDR3 runs 14 residues. The CDR3, as DNA: TGTGCCAGCAGCCGACAGGGGGGTTCCTACGAGCAGTACTTC. Its translation is CASSRQGGSYEQYF.

This chain links TRBV27 with TRBJ1-2, with D possibly TRBD1 on 6 matching bases. CDR3 length: 13 residues. V was shortened by 5 bases and J by 2 bases, with 9 bases between the two germline ends. The V gene's germline CDR1 is MNHEY and CDR2 SMNVEV (reference sequence). CDR3 sequence reads: CASSQQGNYGYTF. CDR3 DNA sequence: TGTGCCAGCAGTCAACAGGGCAACTATGGCTACACCTTC.

The rearrangement joins TRBV7-9 to TRBJ2-1, with D perhaps being TRBD1 or TRBD2 (6 bases each). Trimming removed 5 bases from V and 4 bases from J, with 18 bases in between. Germline CDR1 reads SEHNR; CDR2 reads FQNEAQ (reference sequence). The CDR3 is 16 amino acids. In DNA, the CDR3 is TGTGCCAGCAGCGCAGTCAGGGGCGCGGGATACAATGAGCAGTTCTTC. Amino acids: CASSAVRGAGYNEQFF.

The rearrangement uses TRBV5-6 and TRBJ1-1; 7 positions agree with TRBD1. Germline V gives CDR1 SGHDT, CDR2 YYEEEE. The CDR3 has 16 residues. Trimming at V came to 2 bases and at J to 4 bases, leaving 11 bases not matched to a gene. The CDR3 here is CASSFTGVGRGTEAFF. The CDR3 DNA follows: TGTGCCAGCAGCTTCACAGGGGTAGGTCGAGGCACTGAAGCTTTCTTT.

The genes are TRBV5-4 and TRBJ1-1; D gene unclear. The CDR3 has 13 amino acids. Between the trimmed V and J ends, which lost 5 bases and 1 base, there was a span of 9 bases. CDR1 and CDR2 (germline): SGHNT, YYREEE (reference sequence). The CDR3 DNA is TGTGCCAGCAGACCTTCGGGGAACACTGAAGCTTTCTTT. This codes for CASRPSGNTEAFF.

The V and J genes are TRBV28 and TRBJ2-1; no clear D gene. Trimming took off 4 bases at V and 5 bases at J, with 6 bases between the two ends. CDR3 length: 12 residues. From germline, CDR1 is MDHEN and CDR2 SYDVKM. CDR3 bases: TGTGCCAGCAGTTCGGCTGACAATGAGCAGTTCTTC. As protein: CASSSADNEQFF.

This chain links TRBV5-6 with TRBJ1-1; D uncertain. Trimming stripped 3 bases from V and 7 bases from J, with 16 bases between. Germline V gives CDR1 SGHDT, CDR2 YYEEEE. This CDR3 region has 14 residues. The CDR3 nucleotides are TGTGCCAGCAGCTCCACAACCAATGTGGTTGAAGCTTTCTTT. It encodes CASSSTTNVVEAFF.

The rearrangement links TRBV7-2 to TRBJ2-2; unclear D gene. Germline V lookup: CDR1 SGHTA, CDR2 FQGNSA. V lost 1 base to trimming and J lost 1 base, with 7 bases between them. The CDR3 runs 15 residues. The CDR3 nucleotides read TGTGCCAGCAGCTTAGGACGGGTGAACACCGGGGAGCTGTTTTTT. Its protein product is CASSLGRVNTGELFF. The entire variable domain, with the rest obtained from reference TRBV7-2 and TRBJ2-2, is as follows: GAGVSQSPSNKVTEKGKDVELRCDPISGHTALYWYRQSLGQGLEFLIYFQGNSAPDKSGLPSDRFSAERTGGSVSTLTIQRTQQEDSAVYLCASSLGRVNTGELFFGEGSRLTVL.

The V and J genes are TRBV19 and TRBJ2-7; 8 positions match TRBD1. Looked up from germline, CDR1 is LNHDA and CDR2 is SQIVND (reference sequence). V gave up 5 bases and J gave up 5 bases; unmatched junction bases: 11. CDR3 length equals 15 residues. Here the CDR3 reads CASSSRGGTGDEQYF. The CDR3 DNA sequence: TGTGCCAGTAGTTCCAGAGGCGGGACAGGTGACGAGCAGTACTTC.

This chain joins TRBV6-1 and TRBJ1-1; TRBD1 aligns across 7 bases. The CDR3 sequence is 11 residues long. The germline gives CDR1 MNHNS, CDR2 SASEGT. V lost 7 bases, J lost 8 bases, and 4 bases stayed unmatched. CDR3 residues: CASKRQGEAFF. The DNA for the CDR3 is TGTGCCAGCAAACGACAGGGAGAAGCTTTCTTT.

In its sample, this clone was seen once. The chain is built from TRBV4-3 and TRBJ2-1; D is unresolved. Germline V gene data show CDR1 as LGHNA and CDR2 as YSLEER. Trimming stripped 0 bases from V and 3 bases from J, with 3 bases between. The CDR3 sequence is 13 residues long. CDR3 sequence: CASSQDLYNEQFF. CDR3 DNA sequence: TGCGCCAGCAGCCAAGACCTCTACAATGAGCAGTTCTTC.

Turning to this clone: The same CDR3 also results from other DNA sequences found in this sample. The rearrangement links TRBV20-1 to TRBJ1-2; D not certain. Germline V gene sequence: CDR1 DFQATT, CDR2 SNEGSKA (reference sequence). The CDR3 loop spans 9 amino acids. Trimming removed 1 base from V and 7 bases from J, with 1 base in between. The CDR3 region is CSARGGYTF. In DNA form, the CDR3 reads TGCAGTGCTAGAGGTGGCTACACCTTC.

This clone has a single count. The rearrangement links TRBV9 to TRBJ2-3, with 11 bases matching TRBD2. CDR1 and CDR2 (germline): SGDLS, YYNGEE. J was trimmed by 1 base and V by 4 bases; bases with no gene match: 11. This CDR3 contains 18 residues. The CDR3 DNA reads as TGTGCCAGCAGCCTCAGTAGCGGGGGGGCCGGTGGCACAGATACGCAGTATTTT. Residues: CASSLSSGGAGGTDTQYF.